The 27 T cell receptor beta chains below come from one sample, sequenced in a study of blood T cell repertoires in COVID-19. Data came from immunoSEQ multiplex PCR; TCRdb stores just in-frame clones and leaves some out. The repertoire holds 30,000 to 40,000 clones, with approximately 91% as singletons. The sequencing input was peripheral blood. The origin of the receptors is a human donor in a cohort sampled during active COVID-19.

The CDR3 protein is CSVRLYPYNEQFF. Written as DNA, the CDR3 is TGCAGCGTGCGACTGTACCCCTACAATGAGCAGTTCTTC. This chain joins TRBV29-1 and TRBJ2-1, with no clear D. The CDR3 loop spans 13 amino acids. Trimming cost V 6 bases and J 2 bases, with 11 bases left between them. The germline CDR1 and CDR2 sequences are SQVTM and ANQGSEA.

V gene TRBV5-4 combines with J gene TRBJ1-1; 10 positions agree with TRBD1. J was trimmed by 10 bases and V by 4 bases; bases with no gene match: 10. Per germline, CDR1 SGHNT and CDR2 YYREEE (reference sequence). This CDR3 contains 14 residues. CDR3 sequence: CASSQDRGLLGAFF. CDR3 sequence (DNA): TGTGCCAGCAGCCAAGACAGGGGGCTGTTAGGAGCTTTCTTT.

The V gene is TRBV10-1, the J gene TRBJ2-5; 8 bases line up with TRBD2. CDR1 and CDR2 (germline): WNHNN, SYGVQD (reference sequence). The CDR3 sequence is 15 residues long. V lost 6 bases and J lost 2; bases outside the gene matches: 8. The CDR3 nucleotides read TGCGCCAGCAGCGCCGGGGCGGGGGGACAAGAGACCCAGTACTTC. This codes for CASSAGAGGQETQYF.

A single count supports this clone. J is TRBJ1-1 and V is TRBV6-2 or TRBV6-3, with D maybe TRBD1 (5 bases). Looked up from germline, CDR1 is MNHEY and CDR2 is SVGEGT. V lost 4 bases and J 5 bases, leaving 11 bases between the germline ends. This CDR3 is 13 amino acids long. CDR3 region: CASSFGGGTEAFF. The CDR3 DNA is TGTGCCAGCAGTTTTGGGGGAGGGACTGAAGCTTTCTTT.

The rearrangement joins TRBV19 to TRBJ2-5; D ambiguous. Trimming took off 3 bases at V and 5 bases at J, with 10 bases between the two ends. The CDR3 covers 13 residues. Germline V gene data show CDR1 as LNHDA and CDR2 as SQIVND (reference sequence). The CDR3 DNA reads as TGTGCCAGTAGTATTATGTCGGGTGAGACCCAGTACTTC. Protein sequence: CASSIMSGETQYF.

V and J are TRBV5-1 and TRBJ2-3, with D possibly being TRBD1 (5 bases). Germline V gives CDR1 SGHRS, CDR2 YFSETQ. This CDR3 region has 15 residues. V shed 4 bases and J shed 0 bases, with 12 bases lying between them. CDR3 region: CASSRQGTSTDTQYF. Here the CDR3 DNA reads TGCGCCAGCAGCCGGCAGGGCACAAGCACAGATACGCAGTATTTT. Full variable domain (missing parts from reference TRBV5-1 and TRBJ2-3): KAGVTQTPRYLIKTRGQQVTLSCSPISGHRSVSWYQQTPGQGLQFLFEYFSETQRNKGNFPGRFSGRQFSNSRSEMNVSTLELGDSALYLCASSRQGTSTDTQYFGPGTRLTVL.

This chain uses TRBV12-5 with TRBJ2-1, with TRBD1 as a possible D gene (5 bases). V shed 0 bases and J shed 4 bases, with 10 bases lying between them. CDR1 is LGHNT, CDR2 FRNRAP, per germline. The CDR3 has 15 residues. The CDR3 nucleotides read TGTGCTAGTGGTTTGGTAGGGGTAAGTTACAATGAGCAGTTCTTC. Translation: CASGLVGVSYNEQFF.

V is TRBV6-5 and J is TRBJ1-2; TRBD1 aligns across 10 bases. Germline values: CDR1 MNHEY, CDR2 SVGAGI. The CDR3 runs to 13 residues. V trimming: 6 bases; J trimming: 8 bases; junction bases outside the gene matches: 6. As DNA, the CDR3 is TGTGCCAGCAGGACAGGGGGCAAAGGCGGCTACACCTTC. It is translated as CASRTGGKGGYTF.

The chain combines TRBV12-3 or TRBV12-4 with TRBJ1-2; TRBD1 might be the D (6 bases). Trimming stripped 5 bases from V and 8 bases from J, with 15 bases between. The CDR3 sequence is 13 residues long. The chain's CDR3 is CASSPTGGGGYTF. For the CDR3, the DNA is TGTGCCAGCAGTCCCACGGGTGGGGGCGGCTACACCTTC.

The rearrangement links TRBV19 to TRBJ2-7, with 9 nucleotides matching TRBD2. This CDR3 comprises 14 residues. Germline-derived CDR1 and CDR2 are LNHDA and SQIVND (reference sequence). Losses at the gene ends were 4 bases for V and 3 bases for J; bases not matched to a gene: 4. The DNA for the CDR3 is TGTGCCAGTAGTAGAGCGGGAGGAGGCTACGAGCAGTACTTC. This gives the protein CASSRAGGGYEQYF.

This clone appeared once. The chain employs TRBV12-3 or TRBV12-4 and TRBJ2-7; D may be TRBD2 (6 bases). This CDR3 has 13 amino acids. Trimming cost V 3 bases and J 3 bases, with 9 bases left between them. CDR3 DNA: TGTGCCAGCAGTTTGGCGGGAAACTACGAGCAGTACTTC. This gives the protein CASSLAGNYEQYF.

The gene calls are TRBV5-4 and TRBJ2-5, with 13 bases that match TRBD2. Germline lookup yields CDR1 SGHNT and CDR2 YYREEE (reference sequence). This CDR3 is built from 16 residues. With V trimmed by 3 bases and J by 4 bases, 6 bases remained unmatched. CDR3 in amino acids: CASSSETSGGTETQYF. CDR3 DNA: TGTGCCAGCAGCTCCGAGACTAGCGGGGGGACAGAGACCCAGTACTTC.

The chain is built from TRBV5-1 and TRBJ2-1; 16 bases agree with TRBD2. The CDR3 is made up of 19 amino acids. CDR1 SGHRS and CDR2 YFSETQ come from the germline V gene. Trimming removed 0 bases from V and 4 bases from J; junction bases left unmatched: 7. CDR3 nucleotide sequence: TGCGCCAGCAGCTTGGCCGGGACTAGCGGGGGGGCCGAGTACAATGAGCAGTTCTTC. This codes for CASSLAGTSGGAEYNEQFF.

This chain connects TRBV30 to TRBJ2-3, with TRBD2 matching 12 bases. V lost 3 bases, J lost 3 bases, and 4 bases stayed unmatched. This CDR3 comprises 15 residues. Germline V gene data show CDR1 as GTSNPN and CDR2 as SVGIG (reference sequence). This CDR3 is CAWRTLAGGTDTQYF. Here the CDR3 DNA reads TGTGCCTGGAGGACACTAGCGGGAGGAACAGATACGCAGTATTTT.

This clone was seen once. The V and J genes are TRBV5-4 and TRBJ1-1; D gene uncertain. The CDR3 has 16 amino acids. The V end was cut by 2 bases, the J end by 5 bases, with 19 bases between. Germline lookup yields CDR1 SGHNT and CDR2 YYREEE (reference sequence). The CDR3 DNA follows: TGTGCCAGCAGCTTCGGGTTCGGGGTGGGGATGACTGAAGCTTTCTTT. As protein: CASSFGFGVGMTEAFF.

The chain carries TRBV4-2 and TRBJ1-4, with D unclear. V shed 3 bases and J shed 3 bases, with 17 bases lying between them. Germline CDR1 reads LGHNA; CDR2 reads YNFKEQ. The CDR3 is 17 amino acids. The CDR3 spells CASSQSRSSMANEKLFF. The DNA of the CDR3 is TGTGCCAGCAGCCAGTCCCGGTCCTCAATGGCTAATGAAAAACTGTTTTTT.

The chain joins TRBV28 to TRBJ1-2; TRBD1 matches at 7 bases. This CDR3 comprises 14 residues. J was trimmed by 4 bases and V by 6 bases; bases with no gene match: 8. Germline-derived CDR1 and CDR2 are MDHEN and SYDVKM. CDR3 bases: TGTGCCAGCAGCCGGACAGGACCATTCTATGGCTACACCTTC. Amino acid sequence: CASSRTGPFYGYTF.

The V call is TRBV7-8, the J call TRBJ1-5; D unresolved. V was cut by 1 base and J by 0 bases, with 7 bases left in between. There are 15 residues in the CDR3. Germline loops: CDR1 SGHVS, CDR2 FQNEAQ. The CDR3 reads CASSLDSFSNQPQHF. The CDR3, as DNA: TGTGCCAGCAGCTTAGACAGCTTTAGCAATCAGCCCCAGCATTTT.

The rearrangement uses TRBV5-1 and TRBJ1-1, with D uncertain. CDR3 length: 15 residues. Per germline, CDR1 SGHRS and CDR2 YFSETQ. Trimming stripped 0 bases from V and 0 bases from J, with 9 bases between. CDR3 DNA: TGCGCCAGCAGCTTGGGATCCGGGATGAACACTGAAGCTTTCTTT. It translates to CASSLGSGMNTEAFF. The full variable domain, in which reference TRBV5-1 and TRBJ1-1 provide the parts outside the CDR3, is KAGVTQTPRYLIKTRGQQVTLSCSPISGHRSVSWYQQTPGQGLQFLFEYFSETQRNKGNFPGRFSGRQFSNSRSEMNVSTLELGDSALYLCASSLGSGMNTEAFFGQGTRLTVV.

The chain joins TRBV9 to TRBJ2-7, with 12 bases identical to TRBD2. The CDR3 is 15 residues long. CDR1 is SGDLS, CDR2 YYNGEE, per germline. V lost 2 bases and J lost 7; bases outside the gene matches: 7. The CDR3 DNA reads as TGTGCCAGCAGCGTGACTAGCGGGAGATCGGGGGAGCAGTACTTC. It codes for CASSVTSGRSGEQYF.

CDR3 sequence reads: CASSLDSGRAQETQYF. Written as DNA, the CDR3 is TGTGCCAGCAGCTTAGATAGCGGGAGGGCCCAAGAGACCCAGTACTTC. V usage is TRBV7-2 and J usage is TRBJ2-5; 11 positions match TRBD2. The CDR3 extends over 16 amino acids. The V and J ends lost 1 base and 1 base, in that order; junction bases with no gene match: 2. Germline CDR1 reads SGHTA; CDR2 reads FQGNSA.

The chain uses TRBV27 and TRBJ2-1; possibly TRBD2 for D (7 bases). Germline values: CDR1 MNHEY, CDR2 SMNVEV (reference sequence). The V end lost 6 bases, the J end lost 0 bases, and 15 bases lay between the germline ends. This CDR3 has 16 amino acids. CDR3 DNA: TGTGCCAGCAGGGGAGAGGGGGGGCTCTCCTACAATGAGCAGTTCTTC. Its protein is CASRGEGGLSYNEQFF.

The CDR3 DNA reads TGTGCCAGCAGCCAACGGGACAGGGGGCCGTACGAGCAGTACTTC. This codes for CASSQRDRGPYEQYF. V gene TRBV3-1 (or the pseudogene TRBV3-2) combines with J gene TRBJ2-7; 12 bases are a match to TRBD1. This CDR3 region has 15 residues. Germline V gene data show CDR1 as LGHDT and CDR2 as YNNKEL (reference sequence). V shed 2 bases and J 4 bases; nucleotides not matched to a gene: 3.

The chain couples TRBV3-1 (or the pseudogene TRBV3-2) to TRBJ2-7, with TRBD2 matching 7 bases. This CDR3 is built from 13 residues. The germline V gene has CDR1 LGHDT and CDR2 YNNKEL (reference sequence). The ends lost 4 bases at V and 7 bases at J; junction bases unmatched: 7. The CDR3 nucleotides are TGTGCCAGCAGCCGATCGGGGGAGGGGGAGCAGTACTTC. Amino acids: CASSRSGEGEQYF.

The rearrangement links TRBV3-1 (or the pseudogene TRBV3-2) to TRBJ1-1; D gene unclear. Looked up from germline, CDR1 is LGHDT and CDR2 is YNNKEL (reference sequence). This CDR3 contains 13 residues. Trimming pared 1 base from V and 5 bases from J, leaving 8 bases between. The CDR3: CASSQGARTEAFF. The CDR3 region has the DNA TGTGCCAGCAGCCAAGGAGCGAGGACTGAAGCTTTCTTT.

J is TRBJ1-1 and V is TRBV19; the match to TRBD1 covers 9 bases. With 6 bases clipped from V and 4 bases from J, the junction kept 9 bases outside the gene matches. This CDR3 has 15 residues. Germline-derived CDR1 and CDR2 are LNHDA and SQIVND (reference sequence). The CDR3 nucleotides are TGTGCCAGTAGCCCAAAGGGACAGGGTGTCACTGAAGCTTTCTTT. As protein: CASSPKGQGVTEAFF.

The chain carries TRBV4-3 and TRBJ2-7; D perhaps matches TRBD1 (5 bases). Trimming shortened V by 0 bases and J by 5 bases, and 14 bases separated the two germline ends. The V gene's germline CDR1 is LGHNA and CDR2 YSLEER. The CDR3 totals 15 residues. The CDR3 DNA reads TGCGCCAGCAGCCAAGATATGCAGGGCAGGAACGAGCAGTACTTC. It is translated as CASSQDMQGRNEQYF.